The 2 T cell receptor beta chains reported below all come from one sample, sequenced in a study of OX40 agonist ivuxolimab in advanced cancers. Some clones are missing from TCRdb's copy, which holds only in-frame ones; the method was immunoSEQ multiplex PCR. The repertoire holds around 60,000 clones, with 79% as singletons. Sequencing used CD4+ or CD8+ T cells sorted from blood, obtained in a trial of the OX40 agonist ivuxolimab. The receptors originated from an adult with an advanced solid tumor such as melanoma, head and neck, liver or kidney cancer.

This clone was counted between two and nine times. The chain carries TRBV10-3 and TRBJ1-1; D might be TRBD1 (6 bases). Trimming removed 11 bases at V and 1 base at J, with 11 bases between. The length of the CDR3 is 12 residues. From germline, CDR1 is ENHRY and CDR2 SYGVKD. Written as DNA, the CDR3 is TGTGCCTCGGGACACCCGAACACTGAAGCTTTCTTT. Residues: CASGHPNTEAFF.

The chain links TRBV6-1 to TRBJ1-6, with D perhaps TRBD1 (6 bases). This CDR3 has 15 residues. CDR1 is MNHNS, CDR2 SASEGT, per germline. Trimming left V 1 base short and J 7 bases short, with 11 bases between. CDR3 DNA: TGTGCCAGCAGTGAAGGGGGGGGCGGGAATTCACCCCTCCACTTT. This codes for CASSEGGGGNSPLHF.